One and the same sample provided the 23 T cell receptor beta chains below, sequenced in a study of T cells in tumors and immune-related adverse events. The protocol was immunoSEQ multiplex PCR, while the TCRdb copy is restricted to in-frame clones and leaves out a portion. Of approximately 2,500 clones in the sample, about four fifths are singletons; the top ten hold roughly 7%. The sequencing used tumor tissue, collected from a patient treated with anti-PD-1 therapy. These TCRs come from a female donor with metastatic renal cell carcinoma.

V is TRBV5-4 and J is TRBJ2-2; 10 bases map to TRBD2. Trimming took 0 bases from V and 5 from J; bases not matched to a gene: 4. The CDR3 covers 16 residues. Per germline, CDR1 SGHNT and CDR2 YYREEE (reference sequence). Here the CDR3 reads CASSLEGLAPTGELFF. The CDR3 DNA reads as TGTGCCAGCAGCTTGGAGGGACTAGCGCCTACCGGGGAGCTGTTTTTT. The full variable domain, in which reference TRBV5-4 and TRBJ2-2 provide the parts outside the CDR3, is ETGVTQSPTHLIKTRGQQVTLRCSSQSGHNTVSWYQQALGQGPQFIFQYYREEENGRGNFPPRFSGLQFPNYSSELNVNALELDDSALYLCASSLEGLAPTGELFFGEGSRLTVL.

This clone was counted a single time. V is TRBV18 and J is TRBJ2-7; the D gene is possibly TRBD1 (5 bases). This CDR3 comprises 15 residues. Trimming stripped 2 bases from V and 4 bases from J, with 15 bases between. Germline loops: CDR1 KGHSH, CDR2 LQKENI. In nucleotides, the CDR3 is TGTGCCAGCTCACCAATTGCAGGGAAGGAATACGAGCAGTACTTC. Its protein is CASSPIAGKEYEQYF.

V gene TRBV12-2 combines with J gene TRBJ1-3. TRBV12-2 is a known pseudogene. The CDR3 is made up of 15 amino acids. The CDR3 region is CASRLPLKGGNTIYF. Written as DNA, the CDR3 is TGTGCAAGTCGCTTACCTCTCAAAGGGGGAAACACCATATATTTT.

V and J are TRBV5-8 and TRBJ1-2, with D possibly TRBD1 on 6 matching bases. This CDR3 contains 14 residues. Germline lookup yields CDR1 SGHTS and CDR2 YDEGEE. V was clipped by 6 bases and J by 8 bases, with 20 bases between them. Here the CDR3 DNA reads TGTGCCAGCACCCCCCTATCGGGGGCGTACGGCTACACCTTC. It encodes CASTPLSGAYGYTF.

The CDR3 DNA follows: TGCGCCAGCCGACTTCTGGGGCCGGGGGAGACCCAGTACTTC. As protein: CASRLLGPGETQYF. The rearrangement uses TRBV5-1 and TRBJ2-5, with D perhaps matching TRBD1 or TRBD2 (5 bases each). Per germline, CDR1 SGHRS and CDR2 YFSETQ. V lost 7 bases and J lost 5, with 18 bases in between. The CDR3 is 14 residues long.

V is TRBV4-1 and J is TRBJ2-7, with TRBD2 matching 15 bases. Losses at the gene ends were 3 bases for V and 2 bases for J; bases not matched to a gene: 2. The CDR3 has 16 residues. CDR1 is MGHRA, CDR2 YSYEKL, per germline. Here the CDR3 reads CASSQGLAGGTYEQYF. DNA of the CDR3: TGCGCCAGCAGCCAGGGACTAGCGGGAGGAACCTACGAGCAGTACTTC.

CDR3 loop: CASSEALPSDTQYF. The CDR3 nucleotides are TGTGCCAGCAGTGAAGCGCTCCCCTCAGATACGCAGTATTTT. The chain combines TRBV2 with TRBJ2-3; D is ambiguous. In germline, CDR1 is SNHLY, CDR2 FYNNEI. Trimming removed 0 bases from V and 4 bases from J, with 8 bases in between. The CDR3 is 14 residues long.

The genes are TRBV4-2 and TRBJ1-1; maybe TRBD1 (6 bases). The CDR3 contains 15 residues. The V and J ends lost 0 bases and 5 bases respectively, with 13 bases between them. The germline V gene has CDR1 LGHNA and CDR2 YNFKEQ. CDR3 nucleotides: TGTGCCAGCAGCCAAGACGAGGAGGGGGGGACTGAAGCTTTCTTT. It codes for CASSQDEEGGTEAFF.

The rearrangement joins TRBV4-2 to TRBJ1-5; D is undetermined. The CDR3 runs 15 residues. Germline CDR1 and CDR2: LGHNA and YNFKEQ. Deletions cut 5 bases from V and 0 bases from J, with 11 bases between. The CDR3 reads CASSMGSYSNQPQHF. CDR3 nucleotide sequence: TGTGCCAGCAGCATGGGCAGTTATAGCAATCAGCCCCAGCATTTT.

The rearrangement links TRBV7-2 to TRBJ2-1; the match to TRBD2 covers 7 bases. The CDR3 sequence is 15 residues long. Looked up from germline, CDR1 is SGHTA and CDR2 is FQGNSA. V dropped 5 bases and J dropped 5; count of bases not matched to a gene: 9. CDR3 nucleotide sequence: TGTGCCAGCAGCAAGCTACGCGGGAGCAACAATGAGCAGTTCTTC. Encoded protein: CASSKLRGSNNEQFF.

The rearrangement links TRBV27 to TRBJ2-7; D perhaps matches TRBD2 (5 bases). Germline assignment: CDR1 MNHEY and CDR2 SMNVEV (reference sequence). V was clipped by 2 bases and J by 3 bases, with 8 bases between them. CDR3 size: 13 residues. The CDR3 protein is CASSLGGIYEQYF. The CDR3 DNA is TGTGCCAGCAGTTTAGGAGGAATCTACGAGCAGTACTTC.

The rearrangement links TRBV4-2 to TRBJ2-1; TRBD2 matches 12 bases. Germline CDR1 is LGHNA and CDR2 is YNFKEQ. The junction had 7 bases not matched to a gene; V was cut back by 8 bases and J by 5 bases. The CDR3 sequence is 15 residues long. CDR3 protein: CASGLAGSTDNEQFF. CDR3 sequence (DNA): TGTGCCAGCGGACTAGCGGGATCAACCGACAATGAGCAGTTCTTC.

The chain employs TRBV19 and TRBJ2-4; D not certain. The CDR3 sequence is 12 residues long. Germline V gives CDR1 LNHDA, CDR2 SQIVND (reference sequence). V lost 3 bases and J 6 bases, leaving 6 bases between the germline ends. The CDR3 protein is CASSMYRNIQYF. The CDR3 DNA reads TGTGCCAGTAGTATGTACAGAAACATTCAGTACTTC.

The rearrangement joins TRBV5-1 to TRBJ2-1; D may be TRBD2 (5 bases). This CDR3 spans 17 amino acids. CDR1 is SGHRS, CDR2 YFSETQ, per germline. With 0 bases removed from V and 0 bases from J, the gap between germline ends came to 13 bases. In nucleotides, the CDR3 is TGCGCCAGCAGCTTGGACGGGAATCTTGTCTCCTACAATGAGCAGTTCTTC. Amino acids: CASSLDGNLVSYNEQFF.

The chain uses TRBV7-2 and TRBJ2-2; TRBD2 might be the D (6 bases). CDR1 is SGHTA and CDR2 is FQGNSA in the germline V gene. Deletions cut 5 bases from V and 5 bases from J, with 15 bases between. The CDR3 is 15 residues long. The CDR3, as DNA: TGTGCCAGCAGCGCCCGACTAGGGTGGACCGGGGAGCTGTTTTTT. Protein product: CASSARLGWTGELFF.

J is TRBJ2-7 and V is TRBV15; D is perhaps TRBD1 (6 bases). This CDR3 region has 14 residues. V lost 0 bases, J lost 3 bases, and 9 bases lay in between. Germline CDR1 and CDR2: LNHNV and YYDKDF (reference sequence). Written as DNA, the CDR3 is TGTGCCACCAGCAGAGACGAGGGGGTCTACGAGCAGTACTTC. This codes for CATSRDEGVYEQYF.

The chain's CDR3 is CASSRRTSGSYEQYF. CDR3 in DNA: TGTGCCAGCAGTCGACGGACTAGCGGGAGTTACGAGCAGTACTTC. The V and J genes are TRBV5-4 and TRBJ2-7; TRBD2 matches at 13 bases. Germline assignment: CDR1 SGHNT and CDR2 YYREEE (reference sequence). The CDR3 sequence is 15 residues long. The V and J ends lost 5 bases and 4 bases, in that order; junction bases with no gene match: 6.

This clone was counted a single time. The chain has TRBV13 and TRBJ2-2; 7 bases line up with TRBD2. CDR3 length: 15 amino acids. The germline CDR1 and CDR2 sequences are PRHDT and FYEKMQ (reference sequence). V shed 5 bases, J shed 4 bases, and the junction held 7 bases outside the gene matches. CDR3 protein: CASSLEGGPTGELFF. CDR3 coding DNA: TGTGCCAGCAGCCTAGAGGGAGGGCCCACCGGGGAGCTGTTTTTT.

V and J are TRBV7-6 and TRBJ1-2; weak D call: TRBD1 (5 bases). CDR3 length: 16 residues. Germline V gives CDR1 SGHVS, CDR2 FNYEAQ. The germline V and J ends were trimmed by 5 bases and 4 bases, with 20 bases remaining between them. CDR3 protein: CASSLGAGGTRYGYTF. The CDR3 DNA is TGTGCCAGCAGCCTAGGGGCGGGAGGGACCCGCTATGGCTACACCTTC.

The V and J genes are TRBV7-9 and TRBJ1-4; D uncertain. Trimming cost V 0 bases and J 0 bases, with 11 bases left between them. The CDR3 length is 17 residues. Germline CDR1 and CDR2: SEHNR and FQNEAQ (reference sequence). The CDR3 DNA follows: TGTGCCAGCAGCTTAGCGAGTGGCACAGCAACTAATGAAAAACTGTTTTTT. This codes for CASSLASGTATNEKLFF.

The chain links TRBV7-9 to TRBJ1-1; D may be TRBD1 (5 bases). The germline V gene encodes CDR1 SEHNR and CDR2 FQNEAQ (reference sequence). This CDR3 spans 15 amino acids. With 0 bases removed from V and 0 bases from J, the gap between germline ends came to 8 bases. The CDR3 DNA sequence: TGTGCCAGCAGCTTAGCGATGGGGGTGAACACTGAAGCTTTCTTT. It yields the protein CASSLAMGVNTEAFF.

This chain joins TRBV7-9 and TRBJ1-4; 7 bases are a match to TRBD1. Germline trimming cut 5 bases from V and 4 bases from J; bases unmatched to any gene: 7. Germline lookup yields CDR1 SEHNR and CDR2 FQNEAQ (reference sequence). This CDR3 comprises 15 residues. For the CDR3, the DNA is TGTGCCAGCAGCCCCCGGACAGGCTATAATGAAAAACTGTTTTTT. Amino acid sequence: CASSPRTGYNEKLFF.

The chain is built from TRBV9 and TRBJ2-1; 13 positions agree with TRBD2. The CDR3 is 15 residues long. V lost 4 bases to trimming and J lost 10 bases; unmatched junction nucleotides: 8. Per the germline V gene, CDR1 is SGDLS and CDR2 is YYNGEE. The DNA for the CDR3 is TGTGCCAGCAGCCAAACTAGCGGGGGGGCCAACGAGCAGTTCTTC. Translation gives CASSQTSGGANEQFF.